The 13 T cell receptor beta chains presented below share a single source sample, sequenced in a study of naive and memory T cell subsets. The library had UMIs added by 3' ligation of an oligonucleotide to TCR cDNA. Amplification of ligated cDNA took four PCR rounds with SP2 and nested alpha and beta constant primers. TCRdb itself ran the 5' RACE reads through MiXCR, one entry per CDR3 protein. The sample yields about 62,000 distinct CDR3 sequences, 7% to 8% seen once. The receptors come from a female donor in good health.

Ten or more counts support this clonotype. The V and J genes are TRBV12-3 or TRBV12-4 and TRBJ1-5, with D possibly TRBD1 on 6 matching bases. This CDR3 has 13 residues. V gave up 2 bases and J gave up 7 bases, with 9 bases separating them. Here the CDR3 reads CASSLNRVQPQHF. CDR3 DNA: TGTGCCAGCAGTTTAAACAGGGTACAGCCCCAGCATTTT.

This clonotype was found many times. The chain recombines TRBV6-2 or TRBV6-3 with TRBJ2-1; D tentatively reads TRBD1 or TRBD2 (5 bases each). Germline-derived CDR1 and CDR2 are MNHEY and SVGEGT. Trimming removed 2 bases from V and 3 bases from J, with 14 bases in between. This CDR3 has 16 residues. CDR3 protein: CASSYGGPGLYNEQFF. The CDR3 DNA reads TGTGCCAGCAGTTACGGGGGTCCCGGACTCTACAATGAGCAGTTCTTC.

This chain links TRBV5-1 with TRBJ2-5, with 8 bases lining up with TRBD2. Germline V gene lookup returns CDR1 SGHRS and CDR2 YFSETQ. The ends lost 1 base at V and 2 bases at J; junction bases unmatched: 1. The CDR3 spans 14 residues. CDR3 in amino acids: CASSLTSGQETQYF. As DNA, the CDR3 is TGCGCCAGCAGCTTGACTAGCGGACAAGAGACCCAGTACTTC.

The gene calls are TRBV29-1 and TRBJ2-1; 8 positions match TRBD2. The germline V gene has CDR1 SQVTM and CDR2 ANQGSEA. This CDR3 is 15 amino acids long. The V segment lost 2 bases and the J segment 7 bases; nucleotides outside the gene matches: 10. CDR3 residues: CSVERGTSRRNEQFF. CDR3 nucleotide sequence: TGCAGCGTTGAAAGGGGGACTAGTCGTAGAAATGAGCAGTTCTTC.

This clonotype showed up just a few times. The V and J genes are TRBV19 and TRBJ1-1, with 9 bases identical to TRBD1. The V and J ends lost 6 bases and 12 bases, in that order; junction bases with no gene match: 11. Per germline, CDR1 LNHDA and CDR2 SQIVND (reference sequence). This CDR3 region has 13 residues. The chain's CDR3 is CASRPNRDRDPFF. In DNA, the CDR3 is TGTGCCAGTAGACCTAACCGGGACAGGGATCCTTTCTTT.

The gene calls are TRBV18 and TRBJ2-3; D ambiguous. Trimming left V 4 bases short and J 2 bases short, with 16 bases between. Germline assignment: CDR1 KGHSH and CDR2 LQKENI. The CDR3 totals 16 residues. CDR3 nucleotide sequence: TGTGCCAGCTCACTAATGGCCCCTACGATCACAGATACGCAGTATTTT. It translates to CASSLMAPTITDTQYF.

This clonotype was recorded at least ten times. The CDR3 DNA is TGCGCCAGCAGCCCGACTAGCTATCAGACGCAGTATTTT. Encoded protein: CASSPTSYQTQYF. The chain combines TRBV5-1 with TRBJ2-3, with 7 bases identical to TRBD2. Trimming removed 4 bases from V and 9 bases from J; junction bases left unmatched: 8. Germline assignment: CDR1 SGHRS and CDR2 YFSETQ. The CDR3 length is 13 residues. The entire variable domain, with the rest obtained from reference TRBV5-1 and TRBJ2-3, is as follows: KAGVTQTPRYLIKTRGQQVTLSCSPISGHRSVSWYQQTPGQGLQFLFEYFSETQRNKGNFPGRFSGRQFSNSRSEMNVSTLELGDSALYLCASSPTSYQTQYFGPGTRLTVL.

This clonotype was found once. Mismatch with germline at one junction end may stem from a read error. CDR3 DNA: TGTGCCAGCTCAAAAAGACAGGGGATGAACGCTGAAGCTTTCTTT. Its protein is CASSKRQGMNAEAFF. This sequence joins TRBV18 and TRBJ1-1; TRBD1 matches 8 bases. CDR3 size: 15 residues. Germline loops: CDR1 KGHSH, CDR2 LQKENI.

The sample holds a few counts of this clonotype. The V and J genes are TRBV5-1 and TRBJ1-2, with no clear D. Per germline, CDR1 SGHRS and CDR2 YFSETQ. V was trimmed by 1 base and J by 0 bases, leaving 7 bases between them. This CDR3 region has 14 residues. The CDR3 spells CASSLSETNYGYTF. In DNA form, the CDR3 reads TGCGCCAGCAGCTTGTCCGAGACTAACTATGGCTACACCTTC.

This clonotype has a handful of counts. This chain connects TRBV6-1 to TRBJ2-4, with unresolved D. The CDR3 spans 14 residues. The germline CDR1 and CDR2 sequences are MNHNS and SASEGT. Trimming took 5 bases from V and 6 from J, leaving 14 bases between them. Written as DNA, the CDR3 is TGTGCCAGCAGTACGATATTAGCCGGAAACATTCAGTACTTC. Its translation: CASSTILAGNIQYF.

At least ten counts were recorded for this clonotype. The rearrangement links TRBV9 to TRBJ1-5, with 10 bases matching TRBD1. Germline CDR1 reads SGDLS; CDR2 reads YYNGEE. The CDR3 contains 13 residues. V trimming: 8 bases; J trimming: 6 bases; junction bases outside the gene matches: 5. This CDR3 is CARIRTGGQPQHF. In nucleotides, the CDR3 is TGTGCCAGGATCAGGACAGGGGGTCAGCCCCAGCATTTT. The full variable domain, its missing parts supplied by reference TRBV9 and TRBJ1-5, is DSGVTQTPKHLITATGQRVTLRCSPRSGDLSVYWYQQSLDQGLQFLIQYYNGEERAKGNILERFSAQQFPDLHSELNLSSLELGDSALYFCARIRTGGQPQHFGDGTRLSIL.

This clonotype was counted between two and nine times. This sequence joins TRBV5-6 and TRBJ2-3, with TRBD1 matching 12 bases. V gave up 4 bases and J gave up 3 bases; unmatched junction bases: 6. Germline V gene sequence: CDR1 SGHDT, CDR2 YYEEEE. This CDR3 is 16 amino acids long. CDR3 sequence: CASSTRDRGPTDTQYF. The CDR3 coding sequence is TGTGCCAGCAGCACCCGGGACAGGGGGCCAACAGATACGCAGTATTTT.

This chain joins TRBV2 and TRBJ1-2; D is unresolved. Germline V lookup: CDR1 SNHLY, CDR2 FYNNEI. V dropped 7 bases and J dropped 6 bases, with 12 bases sitting between them. The CDR3 contains 12 residues. The DNA for the CDR3 is TGTGCCAGCAAGGCTTCCGGGGATGGCTACACCTTC. The encoded protein is CASKASGDGYTF.